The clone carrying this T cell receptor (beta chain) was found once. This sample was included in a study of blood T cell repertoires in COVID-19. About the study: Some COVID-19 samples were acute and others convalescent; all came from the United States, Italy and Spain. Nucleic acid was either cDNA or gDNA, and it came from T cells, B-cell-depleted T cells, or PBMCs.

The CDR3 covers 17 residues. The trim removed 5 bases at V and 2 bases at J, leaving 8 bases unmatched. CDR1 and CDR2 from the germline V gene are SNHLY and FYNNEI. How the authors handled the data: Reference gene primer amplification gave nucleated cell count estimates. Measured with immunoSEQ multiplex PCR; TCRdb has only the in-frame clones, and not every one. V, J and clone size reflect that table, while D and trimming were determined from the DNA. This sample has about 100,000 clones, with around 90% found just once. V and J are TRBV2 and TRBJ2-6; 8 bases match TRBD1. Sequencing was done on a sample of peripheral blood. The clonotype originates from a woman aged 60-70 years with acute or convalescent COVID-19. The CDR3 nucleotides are TGTGCCAGCAGTTCGTCTCAGGGGGCTCCTGGGGCCAACGTCCTGACTTTC. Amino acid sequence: CASSSSQGAPGANVLTF.